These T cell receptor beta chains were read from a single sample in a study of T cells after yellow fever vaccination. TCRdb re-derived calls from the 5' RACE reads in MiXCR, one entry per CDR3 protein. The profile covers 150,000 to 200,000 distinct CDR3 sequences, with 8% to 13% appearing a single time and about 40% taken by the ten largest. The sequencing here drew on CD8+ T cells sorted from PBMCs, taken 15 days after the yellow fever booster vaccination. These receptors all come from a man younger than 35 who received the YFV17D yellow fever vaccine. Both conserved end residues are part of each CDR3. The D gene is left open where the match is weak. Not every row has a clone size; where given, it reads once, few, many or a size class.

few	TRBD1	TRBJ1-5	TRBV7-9	CASSSDRVWPQHF	TGTGCCAGCAGCTCCGACAGGGTTTGGCCCCAGCATTTT
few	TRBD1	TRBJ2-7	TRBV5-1	CASSQGASYEQYF	TGCGCCAGCAGCCAGGGGGCAAGCTACGAGCAGTACTTC
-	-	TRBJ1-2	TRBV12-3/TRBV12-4	CASSFDTYGYTF	TGTGCCAGCAGTTTCGACACCTATGGCTACACCTTC
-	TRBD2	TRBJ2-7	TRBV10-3	CAISELAGTSYEQYF	TGTGCCATCAGCGAACTAGCGGGGACATCCTACGAGCAGTACTTC
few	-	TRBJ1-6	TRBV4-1	CASSQDGYSPLHF	TGCGCCAGCAGCCAAGATGGGTATTCACCCCTCCACTTT
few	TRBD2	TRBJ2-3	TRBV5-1	CASSPRLAGTHTDTQYF	TGCGCCAGCAGCCCTCGACTAGCGGGGACCCACACAGATACGCAGTATTTT
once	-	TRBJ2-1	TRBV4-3	CASSQDPIGYWEQFF	TGCGCCAGCAGCCAAGATCCCATAGGGTACTGGGAGCAGTTCTTC
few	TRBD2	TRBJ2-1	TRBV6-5	CASSYYGGGSNEQFF	TGTGCCAGCTCCTATTACGGGGGGGGGTCCAATGAGCAGTTCTTC
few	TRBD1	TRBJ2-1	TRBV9	CASSETGGPNNEQFF	TGTGCCAGCAGCGAAACAGGGGGCCCCAACAATGAGCAGTTCTTC
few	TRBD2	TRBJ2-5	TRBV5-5	CASSKGLAGGETQYF	TGTGCCAGCAGCAAGGGACTAGCGGGTGGAGAGACCCAGTACTTC
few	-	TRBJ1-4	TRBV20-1	CSARPKTLPTNEKLFF	TGCAGTGCTAGACCAAAAACACTTCCAACTAATGAAAAACTGTTTTTT
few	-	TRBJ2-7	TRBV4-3	CASSQDRVGPVGEQYF	TGCGCCAGCAGCCAAGACAGGGTTGGCCCCGTTGGCGAGCAGTACTTC
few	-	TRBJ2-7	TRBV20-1	CSLQDGHFGVYEQYF	TGCAGTCTTCAGGATGGGCACTTTGGGGTCTACGAGCAGTACTTC
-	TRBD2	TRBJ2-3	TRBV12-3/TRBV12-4	CASSLGTSGETDTQYF	TGTGCCAGCAGTCTCGGGACTAGCGGGGAAACAGATACGCAGTATTTT
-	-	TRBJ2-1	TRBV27	CASRDTGSSSYNEQFF	TGTGCCAGCAGGGATACGGGCAGCAGCTCCTACAATGAGCAGTTCTTC